This TCR beta chain appears in the sequencing data of a study of T cells in Graves' hyperthyroidism and ophthalmopathy. Broader study findings: Expanded thyroid clonotypes (above 0.001) were mostly also found in blood.

The TCR beta CDR3 regions underwent amplification using RNA transcripts as the source. Using the HTBI primer set, a first-round RT-PCR was run on the TCR CDR3. Using its own MiXCR run on the multiplex PCR reads, TCRdb lists one record per CDR3 protein. The sample holds hundreds of thousands of distinct CDR3 sequences, 16% seen once. A note on this clonotype: As yet, its antigen is unknown.

Trimming took 1 base from V and 5 from J, leaving 7 bases between them. The germline gives CDR1 SGHAT, CDR2 FQDESV (reference sequence). The CDR3 sequence is 13 residues long. Calling Graves' hyperthyroidism stable meant ophthalmopathy did not progress within 18 months. Lactation, pregnancy, other autoimmune disease or uncontrolled infection excluded patients. Diagnosis rested on symptoms, serum thyroxine and TRAb, thyroid ultrasound, and orbital computed tomography. This receptor was taken from a woman aged 18-30 years with Graves' hyperthyroidism. V and J are TRBV11-1 and TRBJ2-3; D uncertain. The sequencing sample was made of blood. The CDR3 DNA sequence: TGTGCCAGCAGCTTAGTACTACGAGATACGCAGTATTTT. Translation: CASSLVLRDTQYF.